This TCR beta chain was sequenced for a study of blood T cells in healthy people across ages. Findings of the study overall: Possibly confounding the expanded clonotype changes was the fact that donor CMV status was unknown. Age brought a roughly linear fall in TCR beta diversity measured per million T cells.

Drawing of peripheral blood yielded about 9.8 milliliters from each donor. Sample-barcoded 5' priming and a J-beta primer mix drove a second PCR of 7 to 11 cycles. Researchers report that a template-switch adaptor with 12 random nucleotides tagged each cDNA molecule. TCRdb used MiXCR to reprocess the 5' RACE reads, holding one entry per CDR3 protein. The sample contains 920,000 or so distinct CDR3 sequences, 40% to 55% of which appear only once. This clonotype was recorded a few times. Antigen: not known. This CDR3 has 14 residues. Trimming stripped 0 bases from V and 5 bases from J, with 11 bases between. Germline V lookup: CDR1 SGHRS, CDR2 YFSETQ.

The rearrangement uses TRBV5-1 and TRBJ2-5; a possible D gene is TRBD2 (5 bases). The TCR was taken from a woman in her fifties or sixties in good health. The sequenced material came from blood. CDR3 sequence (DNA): TGCGCCAGCAGCTTGGCCCCGGAGCGGGAGACCCAGTACTTC. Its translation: CASSLAPERETQYF.